The rows below give T cell receptor beta chains drawn from one sample of a study of PD-1 blockade in classical Hodgkin lymphoma. The table came from immunoSEQ multiplex PCR; TCRdb's copy has only in-frame clones and leaves some out. The sample consists of 2,000 or so clones, more than 70% of them appearing once. Material: peripheral blood mononuclear cells (PBMCs), obtained at baseline. The receptors shown here come from a human donor with classical Hodgkin lymphoma. The CDR3 runs from the conserved cysteine through the conserved F or W. A D gene is named only where the DNA matches it firmly. Not every row has a clone size; where given, it reads once, few, many or a size class.

TRBJ2-3 | - | TRBV7-3 | TRBD1 | TGTGCCAGCAGCCGGACAGGGGAGGGATCAGATACGCAGTATTTT | CASSRTGEGSDTQYF
TRBJ2-6 | - | TRBV18 | - | TGTGCCAGCTCACGAGGGCCGGGCGGTGGGGCCAACGTCCTGACTTTC | CASSRGPGGGANVLTF
TRBJ1-5 | - | TRBV5-6 | - | TGTGCCAGCAGCTGCTTGCAGGGCCCCAATCAGCCCCAGCATTTT | CASSCLQGPNQPQHF
TRBJ2-5 | - | TRBV19 | TRBD2 | TGTGCCAGTAGCGGTTCCATCGGGGGGGGCGGGACCCAGTACTTC | CASSGSIGGGGTQYF
TRBJ1-1 | - | TRBV19 | - | TGTGCCAGTAGTATCTCCGGGAGTACTGAAGCTTTCTTT | CASSISGSTEAFF
TRBJ1-4 | - | TRBV5-1 | - | TGCGCCAGCAGCTCGGGGGAGTTTGAAAAACTGTTTTTT | CASSSGEFEKLFF
TRBJ2-2 | - | TRBV7-9 | - | TGTGCCAGCAGCTTAGGAGGGGTTGACACCGGGGAGCTGTTTTTT | CASSLGGVDTGELFF
TRBJ2-3 | - | TRBV7-2 | TRBD2 | TGTGCCAGCAGCTTCACGAGGACTAGTATAAGCACAGATACGCAGTATTTT | CASSFTRTSISTDTQYF
TRBJ2-7 | - | TRBV15 | - | TGTGCCACCAGCAGAGAGGAGGGCTACGAGCAGTACTTC | CATSREEGYEQYF
TRBJ1-5 | - | TRBV19 | TRBD1 | TGTGCCAGTAGTAGGAGGGACAGCGGTTATAGCAATCAGCCCCAGCATTTT | CASSRRDSGYSNQPQHF
TRBJ2-1 | - | TRBV7-8 | TRBD2 | TGTGCCAGCAGCTTAGTGGGGGGGAACTCCTACAATGAGCAGTTCTTC | CASSLVGGNSYNEQFF
TRBJ2-1 | once | TRBV6-1 | - | TGTGCCAGCATGGGACACTTTAATTCCTACAATGAGCAGTTCTTC | CASMGHFNSYNEQFF
TRBJ2-1 | - | TRBV7-2 | TRBD2 | TGTGCCAGCAGCGGCAGGGGGACTAGCCGGAATGAGCAGTTCTTC | CASSGRGTSRNEQFF
TRBJ1-1 | once | TRBV19 | - | TGTGCCAGTAGTTTATTTGTTCGGGGCCTGAACACTGAAGCTTTCTTT | CASSLFVRGLNTEAFF
TRBJ2-2 | - | TRBV9 | TRBD2 | TGTGCCAGCAGCGTAGAGCGGGGGAGCACCGGGGAGCTGTTTTTT | CASSVERGSTGELFF
TRBJ1-5 | large | TRBV30 | - | TGTGCCTGGAGTGTAGGGGGGAGGGGTCGCCAGCCCCAGCATTTT | CAWSVGGRGRQPQHF
TRBJ1-6 | once | TRBV15 | TRBD1 | TGTGCCACCAGCTGGGACAGGGAGAGCTCACCCCTCCACTTT | CATSWDRESSPLHF
TRBJ2-1 | - | TRBV11-2 | TRBD2 | TGTGCCAGCAGCCCCTGGGGGGGACTAGACAATGAGCAGTTCTTC | CASSPWGGLDNEQFF
TRBJ1-5 | - | TRBV6-1 | TRBD1 | TGTGCCAGCAAATCTGGACAGGGAAAGCCCCAGCATTTT | CASKSGQGKPQHF
TRBJ2-7 | once | TRBV6-9 | TRBD2 | TGTGCCTCCCACCGCCTAGCGGGAACCTACGAGCAGTACTTC | CASHRLAGTYEQYF
TRBJ2-1 | - | TRBV9 | TRBD2 | TGTGCCAGCAGCGTAGCGCTAGCGGTAAATGAGCAGTTCTTC | CASSVALAVNEQFF
TRBJ2-3 | - | TRBV9 | TRBD2 | TGTGCCAGCAGCGTCAGCGGGAGTCCAGATACGCAGTATTTT | CASSVSGSPDTQYF
TRBJ1-3 | - | TRBV7-9 | TRBD1 | TGTGCCAGCAGCCCTCGACGTACAGGGGCAGGAAACACCATATATTTT | CASSPRRTGAGNTIYF
TRBJ2-3 | - | TRBV11-1 | TRBD2 | TGTGCCAGCAGCTTACTACTAGCGGATACAGATACGCAGTATTTT | CASSLLLADTDTQYF
TRBJ1-6 | - | TRBV2 | - | TGTGCCAGCGTGAGGGGAGACAGGCCTAATTCACCCCTCCACTTT | CASVRGDRPNSPLHF
TRBJ2-7 | once | TRBV28 | - | TGTGCCAGCAGTTTGAGGAACGAGCAGTACTTC | CASSLRNEQYF
TRBJ2-2 | - | TRBV11-2 | TRBD2 | TGTGCCAGCGGAACTAGCGGGGGGAACACCGGGGAGCTGTTTTTT | CASGTSGGNTGELFF
TRBJ2-7 | few | TRBV13 | - | TGTGCCAGCAGCTTAGCCCGGGTAACCTACGAGCAGTACTTC | CASSLARVTYEQYF
TRBJ1-5 | once | TRBV7-8 | TRBD1 | TGTGCCAGCAGCCACAGGGGAGGTCAGCCCCAGCATTTT | CASSHRGGQPQHF
TRBJ2-7 | - | TRBV9 | TRBD1 | TGTGCCAGCAGCGCCTCCCGGGACAGGGGTATACGCGAGCAGTACTTC | CASSASRDRGIREQYF
TRBJ1-2 | - | TRBV5-5 | TRBD1 | TGTGCCAGCAGCCGGGAAAAATTCACAGGGGGCGAGCTTAGGCGCTACACCTTC | CASSREKFTGGELRRYTF
TRBJ1-1 | - | TRBV27 | TRBD1 | TGTGCCAGCAGTTTGTTCAGGGGGGACGGTGAAGCTTTCTTT | CASSLFRGDGEAFF
TRBJ2-1 | - | TRBV10-3 | - | TGTGCCATCAGTAAGGAGGCCTATTACAATGAGCAGTTCTTC | CAISKEAYYNEQFF
TRBJ1-6 | - | TRBV19 | TRBD1 | TGTGCCAGTAGTATCTTATTCCGACAGGGAAATTCACCCCTCCACTTT | CASSILFRQGNSPLHF
TRBJ2-2 | - | TRBV27 | TRBD2 | TGTGCCAGCAGCCGACTAGCTCGCACCGGGGAGCTGTTTTTT | CASSRLARTGELFF
TRBJ2-2 | - | TRBV19 | TRBD2 | TGTGCCAGTAGCGGGCTAGCGGGCATGAACACCGGGGAGCTGTTTTTT | CASSGLAGMNTGELFF
TRBJ2-7 | - | TRBV4-2 | - | TGTGCCAGCAGCCAAGATCTAGGAATCGGGGCAGGGCCCTTCTACGAGCAGTACTTC | CASSQDLGIGAGPFYEQYF
TRBJ2-5 | - | TRBV7-2 | - | TGTGCCAGCAGCCCAACTGGGTTAGCTCCCCGGATAGAGACCCAGTACTTC | CASSPTGLAPRIETQYF
TRBJ2-7 | - | TRBV11-2 | TRBD1 | TGTGCCAGCAGCTTAGCCGGGACAGGGCGCTACGAGCAGTACTTC | CASSLAGTGRYEQYF
TRBJ2-5 | - | TRBV11-3 | - | TGTGCCAGCAGCTTGGACGAGACCCAGTACTTC | CASSLDETQYF
TRBJ1-5 | few | TRBV9 | TRBD1 | TGTGCCAGCAGCGTAGAAGACAGGGAGGAACAGCCCCAGCATTTT | CASSVEDREEQPQHF